This TCR beta chain was documented in a study of CD8+ T cells in alopecia areata. Across the study: Female C3H/HeJ mice aged roughly 7-11 weeks were given skin from C3H/HeJ graft donors, roughly 6-13 months old, that had spontaneous alopecia.

Markers including CD4, CD8alpha, NKG2D and NKG2ACE guided sorting of pooled cutaneous lymph node cells. Extraction and reverse transcription of RNA yielded cDNA as the sequencing template. TCRdb's copy holds only in-frame clones and misses some; the assay was immunoSEQ multiplex PCR. The sample yields 290,000 or so clones, without any singletons. Regarding the study as a whole: Clonality exceeded that of normal scalp in lesional scalp, most notably in alopecia totalis/universalis.

This clone has more than one count but fewer than ten. Its antigen is undetermined. Gene names and germline match the mouse. The read gets to within 4 residues of the CDR3 end, and the germline J gene fills in the rest. Other DNA sequences in this specimen translate into the identical CDR3. Trimming took 5 bases from V and 0 from J, leaving 8 bases between them. The CDR3 has 13 residues. The germline V gene encodes CDR1 NNHNN and CDR2 SYGAGS (reference sequence). The specimen sequenced was CD4+ T cells sorted from a lymph node. The sequence came from a C3H/HeJ mouse with alopecia areata. Strain MHC haplotype: H2-k. The rearrangement uses TRBV13-2 and TRBJ1-2, with D possibly matching TRBD1 (6 bases). The CDR3 bases that were read are TGTGCCAGCGGCCGGACAGCAAACTCC. Amino acids: CASGRTANS. The whole CDR3 protein reads CASGRTANSDYTF.